This TCR beta chain came from a study of blood T cell repertoires in COVID-19. Background on the study: Acute-phase and convalescent COVID-19 samples originated in the United States, Italy and Spain. PBMCs, B-cell-depleted T cells, or T cells were the source of the cDNA or gDNA that made up the material.

This clone was picked up a small number of times. CDR3 length equals 14 residues. Germline CDR1 reads SNHLY; CDR2 reads FYNNEI. Trimming left V 5 bases short and J 4 bases short, with 11 bases between. In the original processing: Cell counts per sample came from amplifying reference gene primers. Sequencing used immunoSEQ multiplex PCR; TCRdb keeps in-frame clones, though not all of them. D and trimming come from the DNA, and the V and J calls and clone size come from that table. The sample has around 300,000 clones; around nine tenths are singletons. This receptor was identified in a man aged 50 to 59 with active or convalescent COVID-19. Sequencing was done on a sample of peripheral blood. This chain joins TRBV2 and TRBJ2-2; perhaps TRBD2 as D (6 bases). The chain's CDR3 is CASSRLEATGELFF. In nucleotides, the CDR3 is TGTGCCAGCAGTCGACTAGAGGCCACCGGGGAGCTGTTTTTT.